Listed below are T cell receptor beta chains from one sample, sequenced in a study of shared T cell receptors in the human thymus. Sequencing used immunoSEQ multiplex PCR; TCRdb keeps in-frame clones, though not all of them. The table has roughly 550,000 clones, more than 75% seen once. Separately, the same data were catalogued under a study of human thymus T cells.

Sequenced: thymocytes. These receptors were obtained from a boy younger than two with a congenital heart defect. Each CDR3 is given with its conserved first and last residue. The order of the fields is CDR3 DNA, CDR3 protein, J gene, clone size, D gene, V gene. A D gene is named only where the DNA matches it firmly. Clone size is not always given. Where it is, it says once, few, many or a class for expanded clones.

TGTGCCAGCAGTTTTGAGGGGGTTGGGTGGGGCGGGAGGGCCGGGGAGCTGTTTTTT CASSFEGVGWGGRAGELFF TRBJ2-2 . TRBD2 TRBV27
TGTGCCACCAGCAGAGATCGTGCAGGGGAGGGCTACACCTTC CATSRDRAGEGYTF TRBJ1-2 . . TRBV15
TGTGCCAGCAGTGCTTTCCAGGGGGCCCCTGAAGCTTTCTTT CASSAFQGAPEAFF TRBJ1-1 . TRBD1 TRBV6-1
TGTGCCAGCTCACCATCCGAGGAAGACTATGGCTACACCTTC CASSPSEEDYGYTF TRBJ1-2 . . TRBV18
TGTGCCAGTAGTATTAAATCCGTGAGCGGGAGGGGGTTCGATGAGCAGTTCTTC CASSIKSVSGRGFDEQFF TRBJ2-1 . TRBD2 TRBV19
TGTGCCAGTAGTATAGGGACAGGGGGCAATCAGCCCCAGCATTTT CASSIGTGGNQPQHF TRBJ1-5 . TRBD1 TRBV19
TGCGCCAGCAGCCCCTATCTAGCGGGATCGGATACGCAGTATTTT CASSPYLAGSDTQYF TRBJ2-3 . TRBD2 TRBV4-3
TGCGCCAGCAGCTTCGACAGCTCTGGAAACACCATATATTTT CASSFDSSGNTIYF TRBJ1-3 . . TRBV5-1
TGTGCCAGCAGCCTCCTCACCGGGGAGCTGTTTTTT CASSLLTGELFF TRBJ2-2 . . TRBV4-2
TGCGCCAGCAGCTTGGGCACGGAGCCCTACGAGCAGTACTTC CASSLGTEPYEQYF TRBJ2-7 once . TRBV5-1
TGTGCCAGCAGTTTATGGACTAGGGGTCTCTACAATGAGCAGTTCTTC CASSLWTRGLYNEQFF TRBJ2-1 . . TRBV28
TGTGCCAGCAGTTTTGGCGGGAGTAACAACGAGCAGTACTTC CASSFGGSNNEQYF TRBJ2-7 . TRBD2 TRBV27
TGTGCCAGCAGTCTTCGGACTAGCGGGAGTGAGCAGTACTTC CASSLRTSGSEQYF TRBJ2-7 . TRBD2 TRBV6-5
TGCGCCAGCAGCCAAGATGGTGTAAGGGTGAGGGCGAAGGACGAGCAGTACTTC CASSQDGVRVRAKDEQYF TRBJ2-7 . . TRBV4-3
TGTGCCAGCAGCCCCTACCAATTTACGGCGAACACCGGGGAGCTGTTTTTT CASSPYQFTANTGELFF TRBJ2-2 . . TRBV28
TGTGCCAGCAGCTTAACGAAAAGACAGGGGTTAACGGGGTCATCGGATACGCAGTATTTT CASSLTKRQGLTGSSDTQYF TRBJ2-3 . TRBD1 TRBV7-3
TGTGCCAGCAGCTCCCGGGACACTACCTACGAGCAGTACTTC CASSSRDTTYEQYF TRBJ2-7 . . TRBV5-5
TGTGCCAGCAGCGACCACCTAGCGGGGATAGGGGGGGACACCGGGGAGCTGTTTTTT CASSDHLAGIGGDTGELFF TRBJ2-2 . TRBD2 TRBV11-3
TGTGCCAGCAGTTACTCGATAAAGGGGAGGACTGAAGCTTTCTTT CASSYSIKGRTEAFF TRBJ1-1 . . TRBV6-5
TGCAGCGTTGTCGACAGGGTAGATGAAAAACTGTTTTTT CSVVDRVDEKLFF TRBJ1-4 . TRBD1 TRBV29-1
TGCAGCGCCTTCAGGGAAACGGTAAATGAGCAGTTCTTC CSAFRETVNEQFF TRBJ2-1 . . TRBV29-1
TGCGCCAGCAGCGTGACTAGCGGGAGAGGGAGCACAGATACGCAGTATTTT CASSVTSGRGSTDTQYF TRBJ2-3 . TRBD2 TRBV5-1
TGTGCCAGCAGCTCCCTTGGCGGTTGGAACACCGGGGAGCTGTTTTTT CASSSLGGWNTGELFF TRBJ2-2 once . TRBV9
TGTGCCAGCAGCCCAGCCCCCGACAGGGGGACCTACAATGAGCAGTTCTTC CASSPAPDRGTYNEQFF TRBJ2-1 few TRBD1 TRBV7-2
TGTGCCAGCACCCCCTGGACTAGCTCTTACGAGCAGTACTTC CASTPWTSSYEQYF TRBJ2-7 . TRBD2 TRBV6-5
TGTGCCAGCAGCTTAAGAGACGGGGCCACCGGGGGAAGGACCTACGAGCAGTACTTC CASSLRDGATGGRTYEQYF TRBJ2-7 . . TRBV7-9
TGTGCCAGCAGCTGCGACTCCGCCATCCAGTACTTC CASSCDSAIQYF TRBJ2-7 . . TRBV11-2
TGTGCCAGCAGTTTTACGGGACACCGATACGAGCAGTACTTC CASSFTGHRYEQYF TRBJ2-7 . . TRBV27
TGTGCCAGCAGCTTATGCTCCAGCCCCGGGACAGAGTCCTACGAGCAGTACTTC CASSLCSSPGTESYEQYF TRBJ2-7 once TRBD1 TRBV11-2
TGTGCCAGCAGTTACGGACCTCCAGGGGCAGGGTATGGCTACACCTTC CASSYGPPGAGYGYTF TRBJ1-2 . . TRBV6-5
TGTGCCAGCAGTGAACCCGAAGGGGCTAACTATGGCTACACCTTC CASSEPEGANYGYTF TRBJ1-2 . . TRBV2
. CASSSGGADDNEQFF TRBJ2-1 . . TRBV27
TGTGCCAGCTCACCCCCGCGGGAGGCTGCGTCCTACGAGCAGTACTTC CASSPPREAASYEQYF TRBJ2-7 . TRBD2 TRBV18
TGTGCCAGCAGTGAACGACTAGCGGGAGGAAGTAACGGCACAGATACGCAGTATTTT CASSERLAGGSNGTDTQYF TRBJ2-3 . TRBD2 TRBV6-1
TGTGCCAGCAGCCCACCACCGGCTTGGACACTTAGCACAGATACGCAGTATTTT CASSPPPAWTLSTDTQYF TRBJ2-3 . . TRBV5-6
TGTGCCAGCAGCACTAACGGGTTCCCCAATCAGCCCCAGCATTTT CASSTNGFPNQPQHF TRBJ1-5 . . TRBV21-1
TGTGCCAGCAGCCCGGGACAGCATAGCAATCAGCCCCAGCATTTT CASSPGQHSNQPQHF TRBJ1-5 . TRBD1 TRBV7-2
TGTGCCAGCAGCGTGCGGGCCCGCACAGATACGCAGTATTTT CASSVRARTDTQYF TRBJ2-3 . . TRBV9
TGTGCCAGCTCACCGCCGCAGGGCAGGGACACCGGGGAGCTGTTTTTT CASSPPQGRDTGELFF TRBJ2-2 . . TRBV18
TGCAGCGTTGCGAAGGGAGAGAACACTGAAGCTTTCTTT CSVAKGENTEAFF TRBJ1-1 . . TRBV29-1
TGTGCCAGCAGTGGTTGCAGGGTGAGCGATGAGCAGTTCTTC CASSGCRVSDEQFF TRBJ2-1 few . TRBV2
TGTGCCAGCACGGGGGGCGATCCTGGCGGCTACACCTTC CASTGGDPGGYTF TRBJ1-2 . . TRBV2
TGTGCCAGCAGTGGGCCACGCTACGAGCAGTACTTC CASSGPRYEQYF TRBJ2-7 . . TRBV2
TGTGCCAGCACTCCTCGAGCGGGAGGGCCAAGAGGTAGCTCCTACGAGCAGTACTTC CASTPRAGGPRGSSYEQYF TRBJ2-7 . TRBD2 TRBV27
TGTGCCAGCAGTTCCGAGACTAGGAGAGGAAATGAGCAGTTCTTC CASSSETRRGNEQFF TRBJ2-1 . . TRBV6-6
TGTGCCAGCAGCTTAGTAACTAGCGGGAGGACCCATACCTACGAGCAGTACTTC CASSLVTSGRTHTYEQYF TRBJ2-7 . TRBD2 TRBV7-2